This entry describes one T cell receptor (beta chain). Its antigen is not identified. The sample belongs to a study of cytomegalovirus exposure and HLA in healthy donors. It was with 60 Vbeta and 13 Jbeta primers that the PCR ran. Profiling relied on immunoSEQ multiplex PCR, and the TCRdb table lists in-frame clones only, not all of them. The data contain roughly 100,000 clones, 76% of them singletons. The CDR3 extends over 13 amino acids. Germline trimming cut 5 bases from V and 7 bases from J; bases unmatched to any gene: 7. CDR1 and CDR2 from the germline V gene are SEHNR and FQNEAQ (reference sequence). Overall study findings and caveats: Later analysis demonstrated an association between a missense DCLRE1C variant and TCR beta V- and J-gene trimming. It was reported that TCR beta sequences correctly inferred the HLA-A and HLA-B alleles for most subjects. The study labeled 150 or so TCR beta chains cytomegalovirus-associated.

The material sequenced was PBMCs. The rearrangement links TRBV7-9 to TRBJ2-7; TRBD1 matches 8 bases. The TCR comes from a man in his forties or fifties in good health and CMV-seronegative. DNA for the CDR3: TGTGCCAGCAGCGTGACAGGGGTGGGAGAGCAGTACTTC. Translating it yields CASSVTGVGEQYF.